What follows are 16 T cell receptor beta chains derived from one specimen sequenced in a study of cytomegalovirus exposure and HLA in healthy donors. Vbeta (60) and Jbeta (13) primers were used in the PCR. The data were produced by immunoSEQ multiplex PCR, yet TCRdb's version contains in-frame clones alone and is incomplete. Here the sample spans 150,000 to 200,000 clones, roughly 85% being singletons. Specimen: PBMCs. Source of these receptors: a man aged 18 to 29 in good health and CMV-seropositive.

This clone was detected a few times. The chain has TRBV9 and TRBJ1-1; D may be TRBD1 (6 bases). V was cut by 0 bases and J by 0 bases, with 12 bases left in between. The CDR3 sequence is 16 residues long. Germline V CDR1 and CDR2: SGDLS, YYNGEE. CDR3 sequence: CASSVEEQGLNTEAFF. In DNA, the CDR3 is TGTGCCAGCAGCGTAGAGGAACAGGGCCTGAACACTGAAGCTTTCTTT. The full variable domain, in which reference TRBV9 and TRBJ1-1 provide the parts outside the CDR3, is DSGVTQTPKHLITATGQRVTLRCSPRSGDLSVYWYQQSLDQGLQFLIQYYNGEERAKGNILERFSAQQFPDLHSELNLSSLELGDSALYFCASSVEEQGLNTEAFFGQGTRLTVV.

This chain joins TRBV27 and TRBJ1-5, with a possible D match to TRBD1 (5 bases). V shed 6 bases and J shed 7 bases, with 19 bases lying between them. This CDR3 is 15 amino acids long. Per the germline V gene, CDR1 is MNHEY and CDR2 is SMNVEV (reference sequence). CDR3 amino acids: CASSLGSGSVQPQHF. The CDR3 nucleotides are TGTGCCAGCAGCCTAGGGTCAGGGTCGGTGCAGCCCCAGCATTTT.

The chain carries TRBV7-9 and TRBJ2-1, with TRBD2 as a possible D gene (5 bases). There are 13 residues in the CDR3. Germline loops: CDR1 SEHNR, CDR2 FQNEAQ (reference sequence). V was shortened by 5 bases and J by 8 bases, with 13 bases between the two germline ends. CDR3 sequence: CASSQARVDEQFF. As DNA, the CDR3 is TGTGCCAGCAGCCAAGCGAGGGTCGATGAGCAGTTCTTC.

This chain links TRBV11-2 with TRBJ2-1, with TRBD2 matching over 11 bases. CDR3 length: 15 residues. Germline V gene sequence: CDR1 SGHAT, CDR2 FQNNGV. V was pared by 5 bases and J by 6 bases, with 6 bases of the junction left unmatched. DNA for the CDR3: TGTGCCAGCAGCCCGCTAGCGGGAGGCCGCAATGAGCAGTTCTTC. Translated, it gives CASSPLAGGRNEQFF.

V is TRBV11-2 and J is TRBJ2-2; 8 nucleotides agree with TRBD2. Unmatched junction bases numbered 13, after V lost 8 bases and J lost 5 bases. From germline, CDR1 is SGHAT and CDR2 FQNNGV. The CDR3 spans 16 residues. The CDR3 sequence is CASRLVGTSDTGELFF. Written as DNA, the CDR3 is TGTGCCAGCCGTCTCGTCGGGACTAGTGATACCGGGGAGCTGTTTTTT.

This chain joins TRBV19 and TRBJ1-3; possibly TRBD1 for D (5 bases). Trimming took off 4 bases at V and 5 bases at J, with 9 bases between the two ends. Germline CDR1 LNHDA, CDR2 SQIVND (reference sequence). This CDR3 comprises 13 residues. CDR3 in amino acids: CASSKTGRNTIYF. DNA of the CDR3: TGTGCCAGTAGTAAAACAGGCCGAAACACCATATATTTT.

The rearrangement links TRBV4-1 to TRBJ2-7; D is unclear. The germline gives CDR1 MGHRA, CDR2 YSYEKL. The CDR3 contains 15 residues. V was trimmed by 0 bases and J by 0 bases, leaving 9 bases between them. The CDR3 DNA is TGCGCCAGCAGCCAAGATTCTCACAGCTCCTACGAGCAGTACTTC. The encoded protein is CASSQDSHSSYEQYF.

This rearrangement joins TRBV14 to TRBJ1-2; 10 bases line up with TRBD1. The germline V gene encodes CDR1 SGHDN and CDR2 FVKESK. The CDR3 loop spans 16 amino acids. The V gene end was trimmed by 4 bases and the J gene end by 7 bases; junction bases not matched to a gene: 12. The chain's CDR3 is CASSPESGTGERGYTF. The CDR3 DNA is TGTGCCAGCAGCCCGGAGAGTGGGACAGGGGAACGTGGCTACACCTTC.

Only a few counts were recorded for this clone. CDR3 sequence (DNA): TGTGCCAGCAGTACTAGCGGATCTATACAAGAGACCCAGTACTTC. Protein sequence: CASSTSGSIQETQYF. The J gene is TRBJ2-5, the V gene TRBV4-2, with TRBD2 identical over 8 bases. Trimming took 6 bases from V and 2 from J; bases not matched to a gene: 8. Germline V CDR1 and CDR2: LGHNA, YNFKEQ. The CDR3 has 15 amino acids.

This clone was observed a few times. The chain is built from TRBV4-1 and TRBJ1-1; no clear D gene. Per the germline V gene, CDR1 is MGHRA and CDR2 is YSYEKL. CDR3 size: 15 residues. Between the trimmed V and J ends, which lost 0 bases and 3 bases, there was a span of 11 bases. CDR3 sequence reads: CASSQEYTLDTEAFF. In nucleotides, the CDR3 is TGCGCCAGCAGCCAAGAATATACTTTGGACACTGAAGCTTTCTTT.

The CDR3 loop reads CASSPGRTGGLYEQYF. The CDR3 coding sequence is TGCGCCAGCAGCCCGGGCCGGACAGGGGGCCTCTACGAGCAGTACTTC. The rearrangement links TRBV4-3 to TRBJ2-7, with TRBD1 matching 11 bases. The CDR3 contains 16 residues. Germline V gene sequence: CDR1 LGHNA, CDR2 YSLEER. The V and J ends lost 4 bases and 3 bases, in that order; junction bases with no gene match: 8.

The rearrangement uses TRBV29-1 and TRBJ2-5; the match to TRBD2 covers 7 bases. The trim removed 5 bases at V and 11 bases at J, leaving 17 bases unmatched. This CDR3 has 14 amino acids. Germline V gene lookup returns CDR1 SQVTM and CDR2 ANQGSEA. As DNA, the CDR3 is TGCAGCGTTAGCCGGGGGGACGGCTCGGGAGAGCAGTACTTC. Its translation: CSVSRGDGSGEQYF.

This clone was seen more than once but under ten times. The chain carries TRBV27 and TRBJ1-1, with TRBD1 identical over 10 bases. Looked up from germline, CDR1 is MNHEY and CDR2 is SMNVEV (reference sequence). This CDR3 is built from 13 residues. The V and J ends lost 3 bases and 8 bases, in that order; junction bases with no gene match: 3. The chain's CDR3 is CASSFRGQGEAFF. The CDR3 DNA reads TGTGCCAGCAGTTTTCGGGGACAGGGGGAAGCTTTCTTT.

This rearrangement joins TRBV29-1 to TRBJ2-2, with TRBD1 matching 10 bases. From germline, CDR1 is SQVTM and CDR2 ANQGSEA. With 0 bases clipped from V and 5 bases from J, the junction kept 9 bases outside the gene matches. This CDR3 contains 17 residues. The CDR3 region is CSVEDPKRTGGTGELFF. The CDR3 nucleotides read TGCAGCGTTGAAGATCCGAAGAGGACAGGGGGGACCGGGGAGCTGTTTTTT.

The chain couples TRBV19 to TRBJ1-2, with a possible D match to TRBD1 (5 bases). The ends were cut back, 5 bases at V and 4 bases at J, with 17 bases in the middle. CDR1 LNHDA and CDR2 SQIVND come from the germline V gene (reference sequence). The CDR3 covers 15 residues. The CDR3 sequence: CASSPLGGGAYGYTF. CDR3 nucleotide sequence: TGTGCCAGTAGTCCTCTGGGCGGGGGAGCCTATGGCTACACCTTC.

The chain employs TRBV6-1 and TRBJ1-1; D possibly corresponds to TRBD1 (6 bases). Germline V CDR1 and CDR2: MNHNS, SASEGT. Trimming shortened V by 6 bases and J by 1 base, and 9 bases separated the two germline ends. This CDR3 region has 13 residues. In nucleotides, the CDR3 is TGTGCCAGCAGACGACAGGCGAACACTGAAGCTTTCTTT. It translates to CASRRQANTEAFF.